The present T cell receptor (beta chain) was sequenced within a study of graft-versus-host responses after intestinal transplantation. Study background: As for transplant type, recipients had multivisceral, liver-intestinal, or isolated intestinal grafts. Among the recipients, all got anti-thymocyte globulin induction and then tacrolimus and steroids for roughly three years.

The V gene lost 3 bases and the J gene lost 3 bases, with 11 bases spanning the gap. CDR3 length: 14 amino acids. Germline loops: CDR1 ENHRY, CDR2 SYGVKD. Notes on the study in general: Recipient-marrow GvH clones were detected, some having first appeared in ileum or blood.

Only in-frame clones appear in the TCRdb table, and some are missing; sequencing was by immunoSEQ multiplex PCR. The sample comprises about 10,000 clones, 30% to 40% of which are singletons, and about 5.8% rests with the top ten. Labeling with CFSE marked about 200,000 responder cells, which were plated with about 200,000 irradiated, violet-dye-labeled stimulator cells. The chain employs TRBV10-3 and TRBJ1-1; D unresolved. This clonotype was obtained from a human patient who was an organ donor for intestinal transplantation. The specimen was alloreactive CD4+ T cells from a mixed lymphocyte reaction culture, collected before transplantation. Subset indicated: CFSE-low proliferating T cells sorted from approximately six-day pre-transplant mixed lymphocyte reaction (GvH or HvG direction). CDR3 in DNA: TGTGCCATCAGTGAAGTCAGGTGGGACACTGAAGCTTTCTTT. Its translation is CAISEVRWDTEAFF.